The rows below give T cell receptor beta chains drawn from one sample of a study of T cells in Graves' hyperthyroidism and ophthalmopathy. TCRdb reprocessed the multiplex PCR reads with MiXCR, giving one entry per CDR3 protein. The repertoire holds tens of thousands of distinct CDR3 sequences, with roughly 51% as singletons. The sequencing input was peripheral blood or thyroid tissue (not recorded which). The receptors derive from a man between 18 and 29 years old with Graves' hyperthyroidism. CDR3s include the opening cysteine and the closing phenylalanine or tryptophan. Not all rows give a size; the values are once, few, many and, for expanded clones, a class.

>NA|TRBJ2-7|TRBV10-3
CAISESYSLSYEQYF
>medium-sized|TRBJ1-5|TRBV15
CATSRKTGHNQPQHF
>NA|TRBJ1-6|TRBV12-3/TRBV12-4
CASSHRNSPLHF
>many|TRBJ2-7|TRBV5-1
CASSSSPGQGEQYF
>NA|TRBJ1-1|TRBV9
CASSLRSGQLNTKAFF
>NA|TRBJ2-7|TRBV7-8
CASSFIGQHSYEQYF
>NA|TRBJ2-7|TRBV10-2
CASGGDITYEQYF
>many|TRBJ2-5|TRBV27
CASYPTGGQETQYF
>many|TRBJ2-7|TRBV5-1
CASSLREGGTGDYEQYF
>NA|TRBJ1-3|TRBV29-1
CSVYDRGLGNTIYF
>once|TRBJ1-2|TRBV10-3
CAISNNPVNYGYTF
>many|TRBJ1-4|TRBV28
CASSTGTGWEKLFF
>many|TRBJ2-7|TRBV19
CASSRQGQTYEQYF
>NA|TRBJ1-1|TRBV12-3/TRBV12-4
CASSPQGGTEAFF
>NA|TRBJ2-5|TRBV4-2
CASSQEGRGRSETQYF
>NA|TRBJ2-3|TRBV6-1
CASGGIAGGFTDTQYF
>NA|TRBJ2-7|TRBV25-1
CASSVESGQGVHEQYF
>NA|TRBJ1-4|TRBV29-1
CSVQTGRLEKLFF
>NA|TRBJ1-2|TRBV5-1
CASSLEAGTGRGYTF
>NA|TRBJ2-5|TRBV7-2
CASSFGQGWKETQYF
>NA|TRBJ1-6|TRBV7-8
CASRSGTGQTRSPLHF
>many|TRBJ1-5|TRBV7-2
CASSLSWNQPQHF
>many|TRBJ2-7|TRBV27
CASSLGVPYEQYF
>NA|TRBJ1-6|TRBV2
CASSRRGSPLHF
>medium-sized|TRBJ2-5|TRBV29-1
CSVAGRKTGETQYF
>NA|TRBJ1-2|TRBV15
CATSSRGRYGYTF
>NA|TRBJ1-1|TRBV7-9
CTSSLTLLLNTEAFF
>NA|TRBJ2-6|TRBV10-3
CAISRQGSGGANVRTF
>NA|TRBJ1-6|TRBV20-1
CSARQSQSSYNSPLHF
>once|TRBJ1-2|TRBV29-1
CSVVGGGYTF
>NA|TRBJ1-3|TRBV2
CASSEPAGNTIYF
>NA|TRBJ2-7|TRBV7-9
CASSQAVGSYEQYF
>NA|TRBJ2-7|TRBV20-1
CSAQEDYKQYF